Each of the 8 T cell receptor beta chains below was sequenced from the same sample in a study of identical twins. MiXCR was run by TCRdb on the 5' RACE reads, yielding one entry per CDR3 protein. The sample shows approximately 630,000 distinct CDR3 sequences, 7% to 7.5% of them seen only once. The sample was also linked to a second study, of yellow fever vaccine responses in identical twins.

The material sequenced was PBMCs. All receptors derive from a woman in her late teens or twenties in good health.

There are a few counts of this clonotype. The genes are TRBV20-1 and TRBJ2-3, with TRBD1 matching over 8 bases. Per the germline V gene, CDR1 is DFQATT and CDR2 is SNEGSKA (reference sequence). The CDR3 sequence is 13 residues long. V lost 1 base, J lost 6 bases, and 3 bases stayed unmatched. Here the CDR3 reads CSARGQGADTQYF. In DNA, the CDR3 is TGCAGTGCTAGAGGGCAGGGGGCTGATACGCAGTATTTT.

This clonotype was found once. The chain combines TRBV5-5 with TRBJ2-3, with 7 bases aligning to TRBD1. Unmatched junction bases numbered 4, after V lost 0 bases and J lost 3 bases. This CDR3 contains 15 residues. Looked up from germline, CDR1 is SGHKS and CDR2 is YYEKEE (reference sequence). CDR3 amino acids: CASSLADRATDTQYF. CDR3 bases: TGTGCCAGCAGCTTGGCCGACAGGGCGACAGATACGCAGTATTTT. The entire variable domain, with the rest obtained from reference TRBV5-5 and TRBJ2-3, is as follows: DAGVTQSPTHLIKTRGQQVTLRCSPISGHKSVSWYQQVLGQGPQFIFQYYEKEERGRGNFPDRFSARQFPNYSSELNVNALLLGDSALYLCASSLADRATDTQYFGPGTRLTVL.

The chain carries TRBV20-1 and TRBJ1-2; a possible D gene is TRBD1 (5 bases). V shed 3 bases and J shed 6 bases, with 14 bases lying between them. The CDR3 spans 13 residues. Germline CDR1 and CDR2: DFQATT and SNEGSKA (reference sequence). The CDR3 region is CSASLSGIDGYTF. CDR3 in DNA: TGCAGTGCTAGTTTATCAGGGATCGATGGCTACACCTTC.

The chain is built from TRBV5-1 and TRBJ2-5; 8 positions agree with TRBD1. CDR1 and CDR2 from the germline V gene are SGHRS and YFSETQ. V lost 0 bases to trimming and J lost 5 bases; unmatched junction nucleotides: 9. The CDR3 consists of 16 residues. The CDR3 sequence: CASSLEGQGAWETQYF. The CDR3 DNA sequence: TGCGCCAGCAGCTTGGAAGGGCAGGGGGCTTGGGAGACCCAGTACTTC.

There are many counts of this clonotype. The chain recombines TRBV12-3 or TRBV12-4 with TRBJ1-3; D may be TRBD1 (6 bases). This CDR3 has 15 residues. V was shortened by 3 bases and J by 4 bases, with 13 bases between the two germline ends. CDR3 sequence: CASSFWVTGGNTIYF. The CDR3 bases are TGTGCCAGCAGTTTTTGGGTAACAGGGGGAAACACCATATATTTT.

This clonotype was found a few times. The rearrangement joins TRBV9 to TRBJ2-1; TRBD2 aligns across 10 bases. Germline V gives CDR1 SGDLS, CDR2 YYNGEE. Trimming at V came to 6 bases and at J to 5 bases, leaving 8 bases not matched to a gene. This CDR3 spans 15 amino acids. The CDR3 region has the DNA TGTGCCAGCACGCCTAGCGGGAGTCGGGACAATGAGCAGTTCTTC. This codes for CASTPSGSRDNEQFF. The variable domain in full, with the rest retrieved from reference TRBV9 and TRBJ2-1, is DSGVTQTPKHLITATGQRVTLRCSPRSGDLSVYWYQQSLDQGLQFLIQYYNGEERAKGNILERFSAQQFPDLHSELNLSSLELGDSALYFCASTPSGSRDNEQFFGPGTRLTVL.

J is TRBJ1-2 and V is TRBV6-2 or TRBV6-3; tentative D call: TRBD1 (6 bases). Germline CDR1 and CDR2: MNHEY and SVGEGT. Trimming pared 4 bases from V and 3 bases from J, leaving 18 bases between. The CDR3 sequence is 16 residues long. DNA for the CDR3: TGTGCCAGCAGTTCACTACAGGGATCTCAGGACTATGGCTACACCTTC. It yields the protein CASSSLQGSQDYGYTF.

A note on this clonotype: This sequence may be a read error, since a much larger clone differs from it by one base. The chain employs TRBV10-1 and TRBJ2-2; weak D call: TRBD1 (6 bases). V gave up 6 bases and J gave up 6 bases, with 14 bases separating them. The germline V gene has CDR1 WNHNN and CDR2 SYGVQD (reference sequence). The CDR3 totals 14 residues. CDR3 nucleotides: TGCGCCAGCAGCCGACAGGTCTTCCCCGGGGAGCTGTTTTTT. It translates to CASSRQVFPGELFF.